Below, 8 T cell receptor beta chains from the same sample are listed, as sequenced in a study of HIV-infected patients and healthy controls. Alpha and beta constant-region primers primed reverse transcription of around 500 ng RNA. Using multiplexing indices, alpha and beta chain libraries were generated apart by chain-specific third strand synthesis. Each CDR3 protein is one row after TCRdb ran MiXCR on the 5' RACE reads. The table includes 5,700 or so distinct CDR3 sequences, around 8.8% detected once. Follow-up blood was drawn about 14 weeks, roughly three months, after antiretroviral therapy began. All unsorted peripheral T cells were captured because whole blood was used without fractionation. The sequenced sample was blood, obtained during antiretroviral therapy. Receptor source: an adult with HIV infection.

This clonotype has a count of ten or more. The chain couples TRBV29-1 to TRBJ2-5, with TRBD1 matching 8 bases. The CDR3 extends over 15 amino acids. J gave up 1 base and V 4 bases, and 8 bases lay outside the gene matches. The germline gives CDR1 SQVTM, CDR2 ANQGSEA. In DNA, the CDR3 is TGCAGCGTTGTCCGGACAGGGATTCCCCAAGAGACCCAGTACTTC. It codes for CSVVRTGIPQETQYF.

In its sample, this clonotype was seen many times. The chain employs TRBV30 and TRBJ2-1; D is ambiguous. The germline V gene has CDR1 GTSNPN and CDR2 SVGIG (reference sequence). The V end was cut by 0 bases, the J end by 4 bases, with 4 bases between. The CDR3 loop spans 12 amino acids. For the CDR3, the DNA is TGTGCCTGGAGTGTAGGGTACAATGAGCAGTTCTTC. This gives the protein CAWSVGYNEQFF.

The chain employs TRBV28 and TRBJ2-1, with 9 positions matching TRBD2. This CDR3 comprises 21 residues. Germline loops: CDR1 MDHEN, CDR2 SYDVKM. The V gene end was trimmed by 3 bases and the J gene end by 9 bases; junction bases not matched to a gene: 27. The CDR3 coding sequence is TGTGCCAGCAGTTTGGCGCTAGGACCCCTACGGGGACTAGCCCGGGTTGGTGAGCAGTTCTTC. Translating it yields CASSLALGPLRGLARVGEQFF.

By share, this clonotype counts as medium-sized. V is TRBV20-1 and J is TRBJ2-7, with D perhaps matching TRBD1 or TRBD2 (6 bases each). The V end lost 2 bases, the J end lost 0 bases, and 14 bases lay between the germline ends. Germline CDR1 and CDR2: DFQATT and SNEGSKA (reference sequence). The CDR3 length is 15 residues. The CDR3: CSARRRDISSYEQYF. The CDR3 DNA follows: TGCAGTGCTAGAAGGAGGGACATTTCCTCCTACGAGCAGTACTTC.

This clonotype is medium-sized within its sample. The rearrangement uses TRBV20-1 and TRBJ1-5; TRBD1 is a possible D gene (6 bases). Deletions cut 1 base from V and 1 base from J, with 8 bases between. Germline-derived CDR1 and CDR2 are DFQATT and SNEGSKA (reference sequence). The CDR3 totals 14 residues. CDR3 DNA: TGCAGTGCTAGAGCAGGGGAGAGCAATCAGCCCCAGCATTTT. Protein: CSARAGESNQPQHF.

In its sample, this clonotype was seen a few times. The chain uses TRBV6-5 and TRBJ1-1; D not resolved. Per the germline V gene, CDR1 is MNHEY and CDR2 is SVGAGI. The CDR3 sequence is 13 residues long. Trimming took 5 bases from V and 4 from J, leaving 11 bases between them. CDR3 nucleotide sequence: TGTGCCAGCAGTCGCGGACGGGGCACTGAAGCTTTCTTT. Amino acids: CASSRGRGTEAFF.

By sample share, this clonotype is medium-sized. This chain joins TRBV4-1 and TRBJ2-7; TRBD1 aligns across 8 bases. With V trimmed by 5 bases and J by 5 bases, 5 bases remained unmatched. The CDR3 contains 13 residues. The germline V gene has CDR1 MGHRA and CDR2 YSYEKL. The CDR3 spells CASSTDRAHEQYF. The CDR3 DNA sequence: TGCGCCAGCAGCACGGACAGGGCCCACGAGCAGTACTTC.

This rearrangement joins TRBV18 to TRBJ1-5; the match to TRBD1 covers 8 bases. Trimming removed 5 bases from V and 7 bases from J; junction bases left unmatched: 10. Germline values: CDR1 KGHSH, CDR2 LQKENI. The CDR3 has 15 residues. In DNA, the CDR3 is TGTGCCAGCTCATCGCGACAGGGGTCATGGCAGCCCCAGCATTTT. This gives the protein CASSSRQGSWQPQHF.